Below are 9 T cell receptor beta chains sequenced from a single sample in a study of cytomegalovirus exposure and HLA in healthy donors (dated by TCRdb to 2016 to 2017). Libraries were built with the immunoSEQ multiplex PCR assay. For the multiplex PCR, a mixture combining 60 forward primers for TCR Vbeta segments and 13 reverse primers for TCR Jbeta segments was used. Held by TCRdb, this immuneACCESS table contains in-frame sequences only and omits some clones. Under half of the omission traces to an unresolved V gene where checked; the cause of the rest is unknown. The sample table holds about 160,000 clones, of which around 78% were seen once. 2.5% to 3.5% of the sample is in the top ten clones. Source material: PBMCs. The receptors stem from a woman aged 40 to 50 in good health and CMV-seronegative.

V is TRBV2 and J is TRBJ1-4; TRBD1 aligns across 7 bases. There are 14 residues in the CDR3. CDR1 is SNHLY, CDR2 FYNNEI, per germline. J was trimmed by 7 bases and V by 5 bases; bases with no gene match: 7. CDR3 region: CASSLDRASEKLFF. CDR3 coding DNA: TGTGCCAGCAGTCTAGACAGGGCCAGTGAAAAACTGTTTTTT.

The V gene is TRBV5-5, the J gene TRBJ1-4; TRBD1 aligns across 8 bases. The CDR3 spans 15 residues. Per germline, CDR1 SGHKS and CDR2 YYEKEE (reference sequence). After removal of 4 bases from V and 7 bases from J, the junction contained 9 bases not matched to a gene. CDR3 coding DNA: TGTGCCAGCAGCACCCAGGGGGCTCGAGGTGAAAAACTGTTTTTT. As protein: CASSTQGARGEKLFF.

The CDR3 sequence is CASSLGQGATGEQYF. In DNA form, the CDR3 reads TGTGCCAGCAGCTTAGGCCAAGGAGCGACGGGCGAGCAGTACTTC. This sequence joins TRBV13 and TRBJ2-7; D gene unclear. CDR1 is PRHDT and CDR2 is FYEKMQ in the germline V gene (reference sequence). The CDR3 consists of 15 residues. V was trimmed by 0 bases and J by 6 bases, leaving 15 bases between them.

This chain connects TRBV10-3 to TRBJ1-5, with 8 bases aligning to TRBD1. Germline-derived CDR1 and CDR2 are ENHRY and SYGVKD. Trimming took 10 bases from V and 1 from J; bases not matched to a gene: 9. The CDR3 spans 15 residues. The DNA for the CDR3 is TGTGCCAGCAGCCCTCGACAGGGGAGCAATCAGCCCCAGCATTTT. It yields the protein CASSPRQGSNQPQHF.

The gene calls are TRBV29-1 and TRBJ1-2; 10 nucleotides match TRBD1. CDR1 is SQVTM, CDR2 ANQGSEA, per germline. The CDR3 has 15 residues. Trimming cost V 2 bases and J 7 bases; bases outside gene matches: 10. CDR3 sequence: CSVEKGTGAYGGYTF. The CDR3 bases are TGCAGCGTTGAAAAAGGGACAGGGGCTTACGGTGGCTACACCTTC.

About this clone: This same CDR3 is encoded by further DNA sequences in the sample. The V gene is TRBV29-1, the J gene TRBJ2-1, with 10 bases that match TRBD2. The V and J ends lost 4 bases and 9 bases, in that order; junction bases with no gene match: 15. Germline assignment: CDR1 SQVTM and CDR2 ANQGSEA. The CDR3 is made up of 16 amino acids. This CDR3 is CSVGSSAGGPLVEQFF. The CDR3 nucleotides read TGCAGCGTTGGGAGTTCAGCGGGGGGGCCATTGGTTGAGCAGTTCTTC.

The chain uses TRBV19 and TRBJ2-3; 12 bases align to TRBD2. Per germline, CDR1 LNHDA and CDR2 SQIVND (reference sequence). The junction had 7 bases not matched to a gene; V was cut back by 3 bases and J by 6 bases. This CDR3 has 16 amino acids. The CDR3 is CASSILAGGPGDTQYF. Written as DNA, the CDR3 is TGTGCCAGTAGTATTCTAGCGGGGGGGCCTGGGGATACGCAGTATTTT.

J is TRBJ1-2 and V is TRBV6-4; 7 bases match TRBD1. Germline V gene lookup returns CDR1 MRHNA and CDR2 SNTAGT. V trimming: 6 bases; J trimming: 4 bases; junction bases outside the gene matches: 11. The CDR3 is made up of 15 amino acids. The CDR3, as DNA: TGTGCCAGCAGCCCTCCCACAGGGGCGGGCTATGGCTACACCTTC. Its protein product is CASSPPTGAGYGYTF.

This chain uses TRBV5-4 with TRBJ2-3; D may be TRBD2 (6 bases). The CDR3 runs 14 residues. The V gene's germline CDR1 is SGHNT and CDR2 YYREEE (reference sequence). The V end lost 0 bases, the J end lost 6 bases, and 11 bases lay between the germline ends. The CDR3 region is CASSLAGELDTQYF. The CDR3 coding sequence is TGTGCCAGCAGCTTGGCGGGGGAATTGGATACGCAGTATTTT.